The clone carrying this TCR beta chain was observed at least ten times. What it binds is unknown. Amplification targeted TCR beta CDR3 regions from RNA transcripts. TCR CDR3 regions were first amplified by RT-PCR with HTBI primers. From the multiplex PCR reads, TCRdb called clonotypes with MiXCR, one entry per CDR3 protein. The table shows 400,000 to 550,000 distinct CDR3 sequences, with approximately 24% occurring only once. This sample was taken from a study of T cells in Graves' hyperthyroidism and ophthalmopathy. Across the study: Staff took peripheral blood when the initial diagnosis was made, before any treatment began.

Whole-study findings and limits: Most thyroid clonotypes expanded above 0.001 appeared in blood too.

The study excluded patients with uncontrolled infection, other autoimmune disease, pregnancy or lactation. What was sequenced was blood. The origin of this receptor is a woman aged 25 to 45 with Graves' ophthalmopathy.

CDR3 region: CASSLSSGTGELFF. CDR3 sequence (DNA): TGTGCCAGCAGTTTATCTTCAGGGACCGGGGAGCTGTTTTTT. V and J are TRBV12-3 or TRBV12-4 and TRBJ2-2; tentatively, D is TRBD1 (5 bases). The CDR3 extends over 14 amino acids. V was clipped by 2 bases and J by 5 bases, with 9 bases between them.